Presented here are 26 T cell receptor beta chains from one specimen sequenced in a study of Graves' ophthalmopathy and Graves' hyperthyroidism. RNA transcripts provided the template for amplifying TCR beta CDR3 regions. In the first round, RT-PCR was carried out with HTBI primers, and a multiplex PCR formed the second round. TCRdb re-called the multiplex PCR reads with MiXCR, one entry per CDR3 protein. The data show around 400,000 distinct CDR3 sequences, with approximately 21% seen just once and 2.5% to 3% held by the top ten. Sequenced: peripheral blood. These receptors were taken from a woman between 18 and 29 years old with stable Graves' hyperthyroidism.

This clonotype showed up many times. The chain uses TRBV12-3 or TRBV12-4 and TRBJ2-3, with TRBD2 matching 11 bases. The CDR3 covers 14 residues. Trimming cost V 6 bases and J 3 bases; bases outside gene matches: 2. The CDR3 DNA reads as TGTGCCAGCAGACTAGCGGGAGATACAGATACGCAGTATTTT. Amino acid sequence: CASRLAGDTDTQYF.

The genes are TRBV20-1 and TRBJ2-4, with a tentative D call TRBD2 (6 bases). Germline lookup yields CDR1 DFQATT and CDR2 SNEGSKA (reference sequence). The CDR3 consists of 14 residues. Trimming took 5 bases from V and 4 from J, leaving 15 bases between them. The CDR3 loop reads CSAPLSGRKNIQYF. As DNA, the CDR3 is TGCAGTGCTCCACTATCCGGGAGAAAAAACATTCAGTACTTC.

This clonotype has a count of ten or more. V is TRBV10-3 and J is TRBJ2-5, with TRBD2 identical over 12 bases. There are 15 residues in the CDR3. In germline, CDR1 is ENHRY, CDR2 SYGVKD. Trimming at V came to 5 bases and at J to 1 base, leaving 2 bases not matched to a gene. The CDR3 DNA reads TGTGCCATCAGTCGGACTAGCGGGATCCAAGAGACCCAGTACTTC. Translating it yields CAISRTSGIQETQYF.

This clonotype was observed at least ten times. The chain links TRBV6-1 to TRBJ2-7, with TRBD1 matching 10 bases. This CDR3 spans 13 amino acids. From germline, CDR1 is MNHNS and CDR2 SASEGT. V dropped 8 bases and J dropped 4; count of bases not matched to a gene: 5. The chain's CDR3 is CASGDRGPYEQYF. The CDR3 nucleotides are TGTGCCAGCGGCGACAGGGGGCCATACGAGCAGTACTTC.

This clonotype was recorded a few times. The chain uses TRBV7-2 and TRBJ2-5; 14 bases are a match to TRBD2. The CDR3 runs 16 residues. The germline V gene has CDR1 SGHTA and CDR2 FQGNSA. Unmatched junction bases numbered 7, after V lost 5 bases and J lost 5 bases. This CDR3 reads CASSPGTSGGPETQYF. The CDR3, as DNA: TGTGCCAGCAGCCCCGGGACTAGCGGGGGCCCGGAGACCCAGTACTTC.

This clonotype appeared a few times. The CDR3 reads CAWRHPRTVGMGEQYF. The CDR3 DNA is TGTGCCTGGAGGCACCCTCGGACAGTCGGGATGGGGGAGCAGTACTTC. V gene TRBV30 combines with J gene TRBJ2-7, with D possibly TRBD1 on 6 matching bases. V was shortened by 3 bases and J by 7 bases, with 25 bases between the two germline ends. Germline loops: CDR1 GTSNPN, CDR2 SVGIG (reference sequence). The CDR3 spans 16 residues.

The chain carries TRBV6-1 and TRBJ1-6; 8 bases agree with TRBD1. The CDR3 is 13 residues long. V was clipped by 7 bases and J by 5 bases; unmatched bases: 1. Germline V gives CDR1 MNHNS, CDR2 SASEGT. This CDR3 is CASTTGDNSPLHF. CDR3 in DNA: TGTGCCAGCACGACAGGGGATAATTCACCCCTCCACTTT.

This clonotype was seen at least ten times. This chain uses TRBV11-2 with TRBJ2-5; D is unclear. The CDR3 spans 15 residues. Germline CDR1 SGHAT, CDR2 FQNNGV. V shed 5 bases and J shed 2 bases, with 15 bases lying between them. This CDR3 reads CASSEGYLGQETQYF. DNA of the CDR3: TGTGCCAGCAGCGAAGGGTACCTAGGACAAGAGACCCAGTACTTC.

The table lists this clonotype with many counts. This rearrangement joins TRBV27 to TRBJ1-6; D remains ambiguous. CDR1 and CDR2 (germline): MNHEY, SMNVEV (reference sequence). The CDR3 has 15 amino acids. V gave up 7 bases and J gave up 8 bases, with 18 bases separating them. This CDR3 reads CASNSRGPRHSPLHF. For the CDR3, the DNA is TGTGCCAGCAATTCCCGAGGACCCCGCCATTCACCCCTCCACTTT.

This clonotype was observed at least ten times. The rearrangement links TRBV12-3 or TRBV12-4 to TRBJ1-5; D unresolved. V shed 1 base and J shed 9 bases, with 7 bases lying between them. The CDR3 contains 12 residues. CDR3: CASSLGAGPQHF. The CDR3 nucleotides read TGTGCCAGCAGTTTAGGGGCAGGGCCCCAGCATTTT.

This chain connects TRBV6-2 or TRBV6-3 to TRBJ1-5; D may be TRBD1 (6 bases). The V gene lost 6 bases and the J gene lost 6 bases, with 9 bases spanning the gap. The germline gives CDR1 MNHEY, CDR2 SVGEGT. CDR3 length: 12 residues. The CDR3 DNA follows: TGTGCCAGCAGGCAGGGGCCTCAGCCCCAGCATTTT. It translates to CASRQGPQPQHF.

This clonotype was recorded many times. CDR3 coding DNA: TGTGCCAGCAGCCCGGACGGTTACGGGGAGCTGTTTTTT. It codes for CASSPDGYGELFF. The chain has TRBV7-9 and TRBJ2-2; D is unclear. This CDR3 is built from 13 residues. CDR1 is SEHNR and CDR2 is FQNEAQ in the germline V gene (reference sequence). V lost 5 bases to trimming and J lost 7 bases, with 11 bases between them.

This clonotype was recorded many times. J is TRBJ1-1 and V is TRBV2, with TRBD1 identical over 8 bases. Losses at the gene ends were 0 bases for V and 8 bases for J; bases not matched to a gene: 5. Germline V lookup: CDR1 SNHLY, CDR2 FYNNEI. The CDR3 totals 14 residues. The CDR3 sequence is CASSEAEGDREAFF. Here the CDR3 DNA reads TGTGCCAGCAGTGAAGCGGAGGGGGACAGGGAAGCTTTCTTT.

The table lists this clonotype with a count of one. The chain is built from TRBV12-3 or TRBV12-4 and TRBJ1-6; D not resolved. Trimming took 1 base from V and 9 from J, leaving 10 bases between them. The CDR3 length is 14 residues. DNA for the CDR3: TGTGCCAGCAGTTTAGGAAGCTTAGCTTCACCCCTCCACTTT. Protein product: CASSLGSLASPLHF.

This clonotype appeared many times. The V call is TRBV4-1, the J call TRBJ2-7; 9 bases match TRBD2. Trimming cost V 2 bases and J 5 bases; bases outside gene matches: 10. This CDR3 has 16 amino acids. Looked up from germline, CDR1 is MGHRA and CDR2 is YSYEKL. The CDR3 sequence is CASSQNRRREGDEQYF. The CDR3 DNA reads TGCGCCAGCAGCCAAAATCGGAGGCGGGAGGGCGACGAGCAGTACTTC.

This clonotype has at least ten counts. The V call is TRBV5-1, the J call TRBJ2-7; D is possibly TRBD1 or TRBD2 (5 bases each). The V end lost 0 bases, the J end lost 4 bases, and 11 bases lay between the germline ends. The CDR3 has 14 amino acids. Germline V gene lookup returns CDR1 SGHRS and CDR2 YFSETQ. CDR3 residues: CASSLVGPGYEQYF. The CDR3 DNA reads as TGCGCCAGCAGCTTGGTGGGACCAGGGTACGAGCAGTACTTC.

Ten or more counts support this clonotype. The gene calls are TRBV5-1 and TRBJ2-7; TRBD1 agrees at 7 bases. The germline gives CDR1 SGHRS, CDR2 YFSETQ. CDR3 length equals 15 residues. The junction had 8 bases not matched to a gene; V was cut back by 0 bases and J by 5 bases. The CDR3 region is CASSLVFQGVDEQYF. CDR3 DNA: TGCGCCAGCAGCTTGGTCTTTCAGGGGGTCGACGAGCAGTACTTC.

This clonotype appeared many times. This CDR3 reads CASSDPRSGKETQYF. CDR3 nucleotides: TGTGCCAGCAGTGATCCGCGTAGCGGTAAAGAGACCCAGTACTTC. The chain recombines TRBV6-1 with TRBJ2-5; D may be TRBD2 (6 bases). Trimming took 3 bases from V and 3 from J, leaving 14 bases between them. CDR1 MNHNS and CDR2 SASEGT come from the germline V gene. The CDR3 is made up of 15 amino acids.

The chain has TRBV27 and TRBJ1-2; TRBD1 matches 8 bases. V shed 2 bases and J 8 bases; nucleotides not matched to a gene: 4. The germline V gene has CDR1 MNHEY and CDR2 SMNVEV (reference sequence). The length of the CDR3 is 13 residues. CDR3 in DNA: TGTGCCAGCAGTTTACAGGGGGCGAAGGGCTACACCTTC. Its protein product is CASSLQGAKGYTF.

The sample holds many counts of this clonotype. This chain connects TRBV30 to TRBJ1-1; D remains unclear. The CDR3 contains 12 residues. The germline gives CDR1 GTSNPN, CDR2 SVGIG (reference sequence). The ends were cut back, 1 base at V and 1 base at J, with 4 bases in the middle. The CDR3 coding sequence is TGTGCCTGGAGTGACGAGAACACTGAAGCTTTCTTT. As protein: CAWSDENTEAFF.

The chain uses TRBV20-1 and TRBJ2-7; 8 bases fit TRBD1. Germline values: CDR1 DFQATT, CDR2 SNEGSKA (reference sequence). The junction had 7 bases not matched to a gene; V was cut back by 1 base and J by 5 bases. The CDR3 extends over 14 amino acids. CDR3 in amino acids: CSARGGTGGDEQYF. As DNA, the CDR3 is TGCAGTGCTAGAGGAGGGACAGGCGGTGACGAGCAGTACTTC.

This clonotype was counted at least ten times. This rearrangement joins TRBV19 to TRBJ2-7; D call uncertain. The V end lost 2 bases, the J end lost 2 bases, and 10 bases lay between the germline ends. The germline gives CDR1 LNHDA, CDR2 SQIVND (reference sequence). This CDR3 spans 14 amino acids. The CDR3 DNA follows: TGTGCCAGTAGTATAAGGAATTCAGCCTACGAGCAGTACTTC. Translation gives CASSIRNSAYEQYF.

For this clonotype: A much larger clone differs from this one at a single base, so this may be a read error. DNA of the CDR3: TGTGTCAGCAGCGTAGATTCTAGGGCCGAGCAGTACTTC. Protein product: CVSSVDSRAEQYF. This chain links TRBV9 with TRBJ2-7; no reliable D call. In germline, CDR1 is SGDLS, CDR2 YYNGEE. The CDR3 consists of 13 residues.

This clonotype was counted at least ten times. CDR3 protein: CASRLRTGGNLGNQPQHF. CDR3 bases: TGTGCCAGCAGATTGAGGACAGGGGGCAATCTTGGCAATCAGCCCCAGCATTTT. The chain links TRBV28 to TRBJ1-5, with 11 bases matching TRBD1. Germline V gives CDR1 MDHEN, CDR2 SYDVKM. The CDR3 covers 18 residues. Trimming cost V 6 bases and J 2 bases; bases outside gene matches: 12.

This clonotype was detected ten times or more. The V call is TRBV4-2, the J call TRBJ2-7; no clear D gene. The CDR3 totals 14 residues. V lost 0 bases and J 4 bases, leaving 10 bases between the germline ends. Germline CDR1 and CDR2: LGHNA and YNFKEQ. CDR3 sequence (DNA): TGTGCCAGCAGCCAAGAAGATTGGGAATACGAGCAGTACTTC. This sequence encodes CASSQEDWEYEQYF.

At least ten counts were recorded for this clonotype. The chain links TRBV6-1 to TRBJ1-1, with D unresolved. Per germline, CDR1 MNHNS and CDR2 SASEGT. Trimming cost V 4 bases and J 1 base, with 4 bases left between them. The CDR3 length is 12 residues. The DNA for the CDR3 is TGTGCCAGCAGTGGCAAGAACACTGAAGCTTTCTTT. It translates to CASSGKNTEAFF.